Shown below are 8 T cell receptor beta chains from a single sample sequenced in a study of CD8 T cells in Susac syndrome. Random hexamers primed reverse transcription of about 0.5 to 1 ug RNA. TCRdb itself ran the immunoSEQ multiplex PCR reads through MiXCR, one entry per CDR3 protein. The sample has roughly 86,000 distinct CDR3 sequences, roughly 95% seen once. The specimen sequenced was CD8+ T cells from PBMCs. The receptors originated from a human donor with Susac syndrome.

The chain carries TRBV7-6 and TRBJ1-2, with D perhaps TRBD1 (5 bases). CDR3 length equals 15 residues. Per germline, CDR1 SGHVS and CDR2 FNYEAQ. Trimming removed 3 bases at V and 10 bases at J, with 21 bases between. CDR3 coding DNA: TGTGCCAGCAGCTTCCAATCCGGTTGGGGGGTTCACTACACCTTC. Its protein is CASSFQSGWGVHYTF. The complete variable domain, with remaining parts taken from reference TRBV7-6 and TRBJ1-2, reads GAGVSQSPRYKVTKRGQDVALRCDPISGHVSLYWYRQALGQGPEFLTYFNYEAQQDKSGLPNDRFSAERPEGSISTLTIQRTEQRDSAMYRCASSFQSGWGVHYTFGSGTRLTVV.

The chain joins TRBV30 to TRBJ1-2, with a weak D call TRBD1 (6 bases). The germline CDR1 and CDR2 sequences are GTSNPN and SVGIG (reference sequence). V was pared by 2 bases and J by 3 bases, with 16 bases between. This CDR3 spans 15 amino acids. The CDR3 DNA is TGTGCCTGGAGTAAAGTTTCAGGGGCCGACTATGGCTACACCTTC. Protein product: CAWSKVSGADYGYTF.

V and J are TRBV24-1 and TRBJ2-2; D perhaps matches TRBD1 (6 bases). The CDR3 is made up of 13 amino acids. Germline CDR1 KGHDR, CDR2 SFDVKD. V dropped 4 bases and J dropped 6 bases, with 8 bases sitting between them. CDR3 amino acids: CATSENRAGELFF. DNA of the CDR3: TGTGCCACCAGTGAAAACAGGGCCGGGGAGCTGTTTTTT.

The genes are TRBV5-8 and TRBJ1-2, with 7 bases lining up with TRBD1. CDR3 length: 15 amino acids. J was trimmed by 3 bases and V by 5 bases; bases with no gene match: 10. Germline V gives CDR1 SGHTS, CDR2 YDEGEE. CDR3 residues: CASSQDREGDYGYTF. DNA for the CDR3: TGTGCCAGCAGTCAAGACAGGGAAGGGGACTATGGCTACACCTTC.

This chain uses TRBV7-2 with TRBJ2-5; D not certain. The CDR3 loop spans 14 amino acids. V lost 3 bases and J 5 bases, leaving 13 bases between the germline ends. Per the germline V gene, CDR1 is SGHTA and CDR2 is FQGNSA. In DNA, the CDR3 is TGTGCCAGCAGCTTGTATTCCCAAGAGGAGACCCAGTACTTC. It yields the protein CASSLYSQEETQYF.

The chain has TRBV20-1 and TRBJ2-7, with 12 bases lining up with TRBD1. The CDR3 loop spans 15 amino acids. Germline CDR1 reads DFQATT; CDR2 reads SNEGSKA (reference sequence). The trim removed 0 bases at V and 4 bases at J, leaving 4 bases unmatched. CDR3 region: CSARDPGQGAYEQYF. In DNA, the CDR3 is TGCAGTGCTAGAGATCCGGGACAGGGGGCTTACGAGCAGTACTTC.

The gene calls are TRBV13 and TRBJ2-1; D unclear. The V gene's germline CDR1 is PRHDT and CDR2 FYEKMQ (reference sequence). The CDR3 sequence is 14 residues long. The V end lost 4 bases, the J end lost 1 base, and 8 bases lay between the germline ends. In DNA form, the CDR3 reads TGTGCCAGCAGCTACTCTTCTTCCTACAATGAGCAGTTCTTC. This codes for CASSYSSSYNEQFF.

This clonotype has a single count. This sequence joins TRBV3-1 and TRBJ2-1; D is perhaps TRBD2 (7 bases). This CDR3 has 16 amino acids. Germline-derived CDR1 and CDR2 are LGHDT and YNNKEL (reference sequence). Between the trimmed V and J ends, which lost 0 bases and 7 bases, there was a span of 16 bases. The CDR3 spells CASSQEVGGPHNEQFF. The CDR3 bases are TGTGCCAGCAGCCAAGAAGTGGGGGGGCCCCATAATGAGCAGTTCTTC.